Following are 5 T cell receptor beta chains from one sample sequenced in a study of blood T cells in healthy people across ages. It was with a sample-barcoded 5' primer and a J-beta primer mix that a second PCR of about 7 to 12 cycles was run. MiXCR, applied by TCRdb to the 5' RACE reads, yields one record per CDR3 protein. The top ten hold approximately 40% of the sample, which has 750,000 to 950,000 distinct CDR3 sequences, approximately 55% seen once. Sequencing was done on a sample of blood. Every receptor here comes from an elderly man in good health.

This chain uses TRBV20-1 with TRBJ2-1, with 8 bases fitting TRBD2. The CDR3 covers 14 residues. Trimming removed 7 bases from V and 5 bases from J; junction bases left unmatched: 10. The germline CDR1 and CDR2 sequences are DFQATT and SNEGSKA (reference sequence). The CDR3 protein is CSVRGQAGDNEQFF. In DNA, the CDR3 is TGCAGTGTCAGAGGTCAAGCGGGAGACAATGAGCAGTTCTTC.

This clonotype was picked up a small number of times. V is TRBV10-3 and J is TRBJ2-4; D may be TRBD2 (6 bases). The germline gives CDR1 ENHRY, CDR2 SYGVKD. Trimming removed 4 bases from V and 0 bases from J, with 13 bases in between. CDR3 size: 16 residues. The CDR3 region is CAISVAGSLAKNIQYF. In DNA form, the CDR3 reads TGTGCCATCAGTGTCGCGGGATCGCTAGCCAAAAACATTCAGTACTTC.

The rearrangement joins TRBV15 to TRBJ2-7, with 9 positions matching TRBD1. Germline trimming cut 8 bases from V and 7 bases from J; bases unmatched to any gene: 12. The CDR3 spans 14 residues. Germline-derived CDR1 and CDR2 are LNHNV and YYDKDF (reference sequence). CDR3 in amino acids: CATLGTGLRFEQYF. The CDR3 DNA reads TGTGCCACCCTGGGGACAGGGCTTCGATTTGAGCAGTACTTC.

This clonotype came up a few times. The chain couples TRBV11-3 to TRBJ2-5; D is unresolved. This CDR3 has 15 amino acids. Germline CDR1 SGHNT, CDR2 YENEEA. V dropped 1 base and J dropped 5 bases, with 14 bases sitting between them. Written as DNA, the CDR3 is TGTGCCAGCAGCTTAGGGGCCGCCGCTGGGGAGACCCAGTACTTC. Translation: CASSLGAAAGETQYF.

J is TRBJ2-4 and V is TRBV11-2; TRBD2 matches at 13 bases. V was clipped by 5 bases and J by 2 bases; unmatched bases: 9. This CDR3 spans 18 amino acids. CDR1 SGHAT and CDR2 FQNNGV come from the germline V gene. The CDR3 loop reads CASSHALAGGRTKNIQYF. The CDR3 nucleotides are TGTGCCAGCAGCCACGCACTAGCGGGAGGGCGGACCAAAAACATTCAGTACTTC.